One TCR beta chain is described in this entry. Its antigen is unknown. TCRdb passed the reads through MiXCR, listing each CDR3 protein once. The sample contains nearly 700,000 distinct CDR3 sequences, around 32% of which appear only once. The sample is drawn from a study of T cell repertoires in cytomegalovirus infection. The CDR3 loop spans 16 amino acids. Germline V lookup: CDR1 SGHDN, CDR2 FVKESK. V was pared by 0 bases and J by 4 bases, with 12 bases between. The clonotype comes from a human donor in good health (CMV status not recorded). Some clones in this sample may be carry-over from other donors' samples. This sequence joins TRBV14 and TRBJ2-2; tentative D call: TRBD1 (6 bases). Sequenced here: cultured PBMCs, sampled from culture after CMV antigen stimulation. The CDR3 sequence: CASSQEPRGGTGELFF. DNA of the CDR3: TGTGCCAGCAGCCAAGAGCCCAGGGGTGGCACCGGGGAGCTGTTTTTT.